A single sample gave rise to the 16 T cell receptor beta chains below, sequenced in a study of blood T cells in healthy people across ages. For the second PCR, which ran for roughly 7 to 11 cycles, a sample-barcoded 5' primer and a J-beta primer mix were used. TCRdb re-derived calls from the 5' RACE reads in MiXCR, one entry per CDR3 protein. The sample lists about 730,000 distinct CDR3 sequences; roughly 47% were seen once. The sample consisted of blood. Receptor source: a woman aged 60-75 years in good health.

The J gene is TRBJ2-7, the V gene TRBV7-9; 8 bases match TRBD2. The trim removed 4 bases at V and 2 bases at J, leaving 4 bases unmatched. Germline lookup yields CDR1 SEHNR and CDR2 FQNEAQ (reference sequence). The CDR3 has 14 residues. CDR3 nucleotide sequence: TGTGCCAGCAGCTCCGAGCGGGGGCCCTACGAGCAGTACTTC. Its protein is CASSSERGPYEQYF.

This rearrangement joins TRBV6-2 or TRBV6-3 to TRBJ2-3, with 11 bases matching TRBD2. CDR1 is MNHEY and CDR2 is SVGEGT in the germline V gene. The CDR3 consists of 15 residues. Trimming at V came to 4 bases and at J to 11 bases, leaving 11 bases not matched to a gene. This CDR3 reads CASSSPGLAAKGQYF. DNA for the CDR3: TGTGCCAGCAGTTCTCCGGGACTAGCGGCGAAGGGGCAGTATTTT.

The CDR3 nucleotides are TGTGCCAGCATCGAGAGCAGATCCAATCAGCCCCAGCATTTT. It encodes CASIESRSNQPQHF. The V call is TRBV2, the J call TRBJ1-5; D unclear. Germline V gene data show CDR1 as SNHLY and CDR2 as FYNNEI. CDR3 length: 14 amino acids. V was pared by 7 bases and J by 3 bases, with 13 bases between.

The V call is TRBV6-1, the J call TRBJ1-5; 12 nucleotides align to TRBD1. Trimming removed 2 bases from V and 6 bases from J; junction bases left unmatched: 8. CDR1 is MNHNS, CDR2 SASEGT, per germline. This CDR3 is 17 amino acids long. The DNA of the CDR3 is TGTGCCAGCAGTGAAAGGGGACAGGGGGCGAGGGTTCAGCCCCAGCATTTT. Translating gives CASSERGQGARVQPQHF.

The chain employs TRBV10-1 and TRBJ2-1; D not resolved. The germline V gene encodes CDR1 WNHNN and CDR2 SYGVQD (reference sequence). The CDR3 totals 14 residues. V lost 2 bases, J lost 3 bases, and 8 bases lay in between. The CDR3 loop is CASSERLVYNEQFF. The CDR3 region has the DNA TGCGCCAGCAGTGAGAGGCTAGTCTACAATGAGCAGTTCTTC.

The chain uses TRBV11-2 and TRBJ2-7; a possible D gene is TRBD1 (6 bases). Germline lookup yields CDR1 SGHAT and CDR2 FQNNGV. The ends were cut back, 1 base at V and 2 bases at J, with 18 bases in the middle. This CDR3 has 17 residues. The CDR3 is CASSLVKAGTHTYEQYF. The DNA of the CDR3 is TGTGCCAGCAGCTTAGTCAAGGCCGGGACACATACCTACGAGCAGTACTTC.

This clonotype was seen at least ten times. The chain is built from TRBV5-1 and TRBJ1-4; D is unclear. The CDR3 is made up of 15 amino acids. Germline V gene lookup returns CDR1 SGHRS and CDR2 YFSETQ. The V end was cut by 3 bases, the J end by 5 bases, with 14 bases between. CDR3 region: CASSWSYDRNEKLFF. Here the CDR3 DNA reads TGCGCCAGCAGCTGGTCATATGATCGAAATGAAAAACTGTTTTTT.

This clonotype was detected a few times. The J gene is TRBJ2-1, the V gene TRBV20-1; 10 bases are shared with TRBD2. The V gene end was trimmed by 2 bases and the J gene end by 0 bases; junction bases not matched to a gene: 10. The CDR3 length is 18 residues. Looked up from germline, CDR1 is DFQATT and CDR2 is SNEGSKA (reference sequence). CDR3 in amino acids: CSARPSGLALSSYNEQFF. The CDR3 bases are TGCAGTGCTAGACCCTCGGGACTAGCGTTGAGCTCCTACAATGAGCAGTTCTTC.

A few counts support this clonotype. This sequence joins TRBV9 and TRBJ2-6; TRBD1 might be the D (5 bases). The V end lost 3 bases, the J end lost 0 bases, and 7 bases lay between the germline ends. The CDR3 is 15 residues long. Per germline, CDR1 SGDLS and CDR2 YYNGEE. The CDR3 sequence: CASSADSSGANVLTF. CDR3 in DNA: TGTGCCAGCAGCGCAGACAGCTCTGGGGCCAACGTCCTGACTTTC.

This clonotype has a handful of counts. The V and J genes are TRBV6-5 and TRBJ2-5; D is tentatively TRBD1 or TRBD2 (5 bases each). From germline, CDR1 is MNHEY and CDR2 SVGAGI. The CDR3 runs 14 residues. V shed 0 bases and J shed 5 bases, with 10 bases lying between them. The CDR3, as DNA: TGTGCCAGCAGTTACTCCGAGGGGCAGGAGACCCAGTACTTC. Translated: CASSYSEGQETQYF.

The V gene is TRBV7-9, the J gene TRBJ2-3, with TRBD2 matching over 10 bases. Per the germline V gene, CDR1 is SEHNR and CDR2 is FQNEAQ (reference sequence). The CDR3 has 15 residues. V was clipped by 5 bases and J by 7 bases; unmatched bases: 9. This CDR3 is CASSPASGRGNTQYF. The CDR3 DNA is TGTGCCAGCAGCCCCGCTAGCGGGAGAGGGAATACGCAGTATTTT.

This clonotype was picked up a small number of times. The chain links TRBV29-1 to TRBJ2-5; D is undetermined. Germline CDR1 SQVTM, CDR2 ANQGSEA. The CDR3 extends over 13 amino acids. Trimming cost V 1 base and J 1 base, with 7 bases left between them. CDR3 sequence (DNA): TGCAGCGTTGAAGGCAGATTCCAAGAGACCCAGTACTTC. Protein product: CSVEGRFQETQYF.

This clonotype was picked up a small number of times. The chain couples TRBV4-1 to TRBJ2-1; 14 nucleotides match TRBD2. Unmatched junction bases numbered 6, after V lost 7 bases and J lost 7 bases. The CDR3 is made up of 15 amino acids. The V gene's germline CDR1 is MGHRA and CDR2 YSYEKL. The CDR3 here is CASKTSGGAGNEQFF. The CDR3 bases are TGCGCCAGCAAGACTAGCGGGGGGGCGGGGAATGAGCAGTTCTTC.

Remarks on this clonotype: One end of the junction is discordant with germline, which a read error may explain. The chain has TRBV20-1 and TRBJ2-3; 7 bases fit TRBD1. This CDR3 comprises 15 residues. In germline, CDR1 is DFQATT, CDR2 SNEGSKA (reference sequence). In DNA form, the CDR3 reads TGCGGTGCTAACCCTCGACAGGGTTATTCAGATACGCAGTATTTT. Amino acids: CGANPRQGYSDTQYF.

This clonotype was observed a few times. V is TRBV10-3 and J is TRBJ2-7, with D perhaps matching TRBD1 or TRBD2 (7 bases each). This CDR3 comprises 15 residues. The V end was cut by 5 bases, the J end by 0 bases, with 14 bases between. Germline CDR1 and CDR2: ENHRY and SYGVKD. Here the CDR3 reads CAISSGGGSSYEQYF. The CDR3, as DNA: TGTGCCATCAGTTCAGGGGGGGGTAGCTCCTACGAGCAGTACTTC.

This clonotype turned up a few times. The chain links TRBV14 to TRBJ2-1; D is unclear. The CDR3 has 13 residues. From germline, CDR1 is SGHDN and CDR2 FVKESK. Trimming took 4 bases from V and 7 from J, leaving 11 bases between them. The CDR3 DNA sequence: TGTGCCAGCAGCCTTCAACAAGGGAATGAGCAGTTCTTC. Its protein product is CASSLQQGNEQFF.